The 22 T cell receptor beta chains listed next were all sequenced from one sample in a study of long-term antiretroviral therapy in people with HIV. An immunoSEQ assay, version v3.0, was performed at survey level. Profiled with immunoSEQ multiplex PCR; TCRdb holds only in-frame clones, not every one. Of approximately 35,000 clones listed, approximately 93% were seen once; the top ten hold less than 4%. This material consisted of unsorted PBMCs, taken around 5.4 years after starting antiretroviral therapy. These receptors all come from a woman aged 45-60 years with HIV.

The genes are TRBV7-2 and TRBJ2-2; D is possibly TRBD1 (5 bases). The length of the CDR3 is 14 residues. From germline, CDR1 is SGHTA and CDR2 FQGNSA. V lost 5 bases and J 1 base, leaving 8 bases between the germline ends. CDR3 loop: CASSPQGNTGELFF. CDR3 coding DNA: TGTGCCAGCAGCCCCCAGGGGAACACCGGGGAGCTGTTTTTT.

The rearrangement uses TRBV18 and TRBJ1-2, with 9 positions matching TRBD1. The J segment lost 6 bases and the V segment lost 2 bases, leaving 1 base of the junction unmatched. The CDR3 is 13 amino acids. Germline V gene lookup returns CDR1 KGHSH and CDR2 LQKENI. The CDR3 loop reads CASSPGQGNGYTF. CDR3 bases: TGTGCCAGCTCACCAGGACAGGGGAATGGCTACACCTTC.

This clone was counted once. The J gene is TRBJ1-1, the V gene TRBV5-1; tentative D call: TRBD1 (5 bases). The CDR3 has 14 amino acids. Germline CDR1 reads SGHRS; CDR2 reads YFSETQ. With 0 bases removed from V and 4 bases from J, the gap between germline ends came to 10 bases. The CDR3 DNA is TGCGCCAGCAGCTTGGGAGGGGAAGGCACTGAAGCTTTCTTT. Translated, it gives CASSLGGEGTEAFF.

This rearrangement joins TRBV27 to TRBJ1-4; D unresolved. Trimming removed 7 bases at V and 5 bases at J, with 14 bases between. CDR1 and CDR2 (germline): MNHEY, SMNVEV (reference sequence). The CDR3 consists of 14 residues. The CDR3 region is CASTHLFTNEKLFF. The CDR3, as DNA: TGTGCCAGCACTCACCTTTTTACCAATGAAAAACTGTTTTTT.

The DNA of the CDR3 is TGTGCCAGCAGCCAGACAGGGGGCTTTAACTATGGCTACACCTTC. Its translation: CASSQTGGFNYGYTF. This chain joins TRBV7-9 and TRBJ1-2; TRBD1 matches at 10 bases. V lost 5 bases, J lost 1 base, and 4 bases stayed unmatched. CDR3 length equals 15 residues. Germline lookup yields CDR1 SEHNR and CDR2 FQNEAQ (reference sequence).

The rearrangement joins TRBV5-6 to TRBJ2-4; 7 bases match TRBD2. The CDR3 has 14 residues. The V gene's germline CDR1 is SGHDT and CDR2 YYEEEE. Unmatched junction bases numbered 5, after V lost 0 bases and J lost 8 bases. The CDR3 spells CASSLGEGADIQYF. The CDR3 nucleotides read TGTGCCAGCAGCTTGGGGGAGGGCGCGGACATTCAGTACTTC.

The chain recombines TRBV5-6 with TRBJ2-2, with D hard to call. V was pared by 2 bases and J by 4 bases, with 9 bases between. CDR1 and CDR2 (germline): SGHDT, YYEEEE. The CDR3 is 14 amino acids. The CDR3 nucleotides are TGTGCCAGCAGCTTTTATGACGGCACCGGGGAGCTGTTTTTT. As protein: CASSFYDGTGELFF.

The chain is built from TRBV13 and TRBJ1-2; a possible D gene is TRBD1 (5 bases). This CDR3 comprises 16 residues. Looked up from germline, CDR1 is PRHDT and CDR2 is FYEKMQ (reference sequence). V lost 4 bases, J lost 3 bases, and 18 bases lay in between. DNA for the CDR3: TGTGCCAGCAGCTCACCGTATCCCGACAGTCACTATGGCTACACCTTC. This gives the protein CASSSPYPDSHYGYTF. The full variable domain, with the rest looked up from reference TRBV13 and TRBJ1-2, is AAGVIQSPRHLIKEKRETATLKCYPIPRHDTVYWYQQGPGQDPQFLISFYEKMQSDKGSIPDRFSAQQFSDYHSELNMSSLELGDSALYFCASSSPYPDSHYGYTFGSGTRLTVV.

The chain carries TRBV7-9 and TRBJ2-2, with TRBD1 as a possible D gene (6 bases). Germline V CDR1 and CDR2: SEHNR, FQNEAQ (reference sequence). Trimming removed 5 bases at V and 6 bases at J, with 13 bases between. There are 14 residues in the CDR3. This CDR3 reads CASSPSTGPGELFF. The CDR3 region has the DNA TGTGCCAGCAGCCCCTCAACAGGGCCCGGGGAGCTGTTTTTT.

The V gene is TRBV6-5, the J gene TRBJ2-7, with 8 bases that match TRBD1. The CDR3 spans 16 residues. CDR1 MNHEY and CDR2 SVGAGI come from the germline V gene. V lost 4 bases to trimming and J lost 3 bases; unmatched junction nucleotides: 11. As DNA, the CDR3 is TGTGCCAGCAGTTCACGAGGCAGGGGGCGAAACTACGAGCAGTACTTC. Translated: CASSSRGRGRNYEQYF.

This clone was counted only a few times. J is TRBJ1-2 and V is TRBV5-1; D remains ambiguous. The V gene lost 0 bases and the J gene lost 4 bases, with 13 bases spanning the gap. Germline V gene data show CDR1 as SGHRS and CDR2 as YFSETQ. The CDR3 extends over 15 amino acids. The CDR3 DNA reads TGCGCCAGCAGCTTGGGTGGACTGATACGCTATGGCTACACCTTC. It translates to CASSLGGLIRYGYTF.

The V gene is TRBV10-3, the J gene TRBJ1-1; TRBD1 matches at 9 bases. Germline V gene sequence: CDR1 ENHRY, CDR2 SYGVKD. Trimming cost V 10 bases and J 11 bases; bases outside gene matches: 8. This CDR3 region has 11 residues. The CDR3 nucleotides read TGTGCCACCCTCCGGGACAGGGAGGCTTTCTTT. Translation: CATLRDREAFF.

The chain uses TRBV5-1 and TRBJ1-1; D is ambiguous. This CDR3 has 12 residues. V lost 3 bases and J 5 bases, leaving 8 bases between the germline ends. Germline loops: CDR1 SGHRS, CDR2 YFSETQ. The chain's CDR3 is CASSSPGTEAFF. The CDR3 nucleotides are TGCGCCAGCAGCTCGCCCGGGACTGAAGCTTTCTTT. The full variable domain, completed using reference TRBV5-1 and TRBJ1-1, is KAGVTQTPRYLIKTRGQQVTLSCSPISGHRSVSWYQQTPGQGLQFLFEYFSETQRNKGNFPGRFSGRQFSNSRSEMNVSTLELGDSALYLCASSSPGTEAFFGQGTRLTVV.

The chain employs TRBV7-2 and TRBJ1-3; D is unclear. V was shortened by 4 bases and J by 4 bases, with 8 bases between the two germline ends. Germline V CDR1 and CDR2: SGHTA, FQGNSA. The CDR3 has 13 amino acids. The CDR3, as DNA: TGTGCCAGCAGCTCCCAATCCGGAAACACCATATATTTT. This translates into CASSSQSGNTIYF.

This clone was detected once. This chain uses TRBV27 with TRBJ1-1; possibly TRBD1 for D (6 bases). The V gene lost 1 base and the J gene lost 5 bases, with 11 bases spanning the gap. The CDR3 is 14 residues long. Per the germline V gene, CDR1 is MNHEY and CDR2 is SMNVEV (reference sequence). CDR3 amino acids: CASSLWRGGTEAFF. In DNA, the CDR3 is TGTGCCAGCAGTTTATGGAGGGGGGGAACTGAAGCTTTCTTT.

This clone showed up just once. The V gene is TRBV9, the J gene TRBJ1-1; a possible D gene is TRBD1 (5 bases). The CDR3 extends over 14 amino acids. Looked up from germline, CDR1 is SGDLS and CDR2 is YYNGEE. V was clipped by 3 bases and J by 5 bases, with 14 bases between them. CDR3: CASSAGRSRTEAFF. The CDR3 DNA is TGTGCCAGCAGCGCAGGGAGGTCGAGGACTGAAGCTTTCTTT.

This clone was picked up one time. The CDR3 nucleotides are TGTGCCAGCAGTACGAGGGGGGTATATAACACCGGGGAGCTGTTTTTT. This gives the protein CASSTRGVYNTGELFF. The J gene is TRBJ2-2, the V gene TRBV27; either TRBD1 or TRBD2 may fit D (6 bases each). CDR3 length equals 16 residues. Germline V gene sequence: CDR1 MNHEY, CDR2 SMNVEV (reference sequence). The germline V and J ends were trimmed by 5 bases and 2 bases, with 15 bases remaining between them.

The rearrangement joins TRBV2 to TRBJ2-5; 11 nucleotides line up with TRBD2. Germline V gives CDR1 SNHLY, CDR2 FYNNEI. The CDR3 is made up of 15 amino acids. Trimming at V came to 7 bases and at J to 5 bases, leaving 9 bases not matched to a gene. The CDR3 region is CASTKLAGARETQYF. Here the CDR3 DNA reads TGTGCCAGCACCAAACTAGCGGGGGCGCGGGAGACCCAGTACTTC. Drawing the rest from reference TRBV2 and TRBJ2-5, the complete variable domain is EPEVTQTPSHQVTQMGQEVILRCVPISNHLYFYWYRQILGQKVEFLVSFYNNEISEKSEIFDDQFSVERPDGSNFTLKIRSTKLEDSAMYFCASTKLAGARETQYFGPGTRLLVL.

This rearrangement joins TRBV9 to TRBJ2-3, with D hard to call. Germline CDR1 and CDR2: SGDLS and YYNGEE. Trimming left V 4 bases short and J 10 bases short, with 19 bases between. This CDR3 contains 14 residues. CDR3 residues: CASSIQTQIAPQYF. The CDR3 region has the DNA TGTGCCAGCAGCATCCAGACACAGATAGCTCCGCAGTATTTT.

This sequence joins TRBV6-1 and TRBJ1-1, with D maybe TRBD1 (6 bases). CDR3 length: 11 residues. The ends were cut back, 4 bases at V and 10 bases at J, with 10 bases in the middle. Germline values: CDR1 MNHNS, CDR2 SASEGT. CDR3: CASSAPRGAFF. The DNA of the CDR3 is TGTGCCAGCAGTGCCCCCAGGGGAGCTTTCTTT.

The CDR3 nucleotides read TGCGCCAGCAGCCAACAGGGGAGTAGCAATCAGCCCCAGCATTTT. It codes for CASSQQGSSNQPQHF. The chain carries TRBV4-1 and TRBJ1-5; D perhaps matches TRBD1 (6 bases). The germline CDR1 and CDR2 sequences are MGHRA and YSYEKL. Trimming shortened V by 2 bases and J by 0 bases, and 8 bases separated the two germline ends. This CDR3 is built from 15 residues.

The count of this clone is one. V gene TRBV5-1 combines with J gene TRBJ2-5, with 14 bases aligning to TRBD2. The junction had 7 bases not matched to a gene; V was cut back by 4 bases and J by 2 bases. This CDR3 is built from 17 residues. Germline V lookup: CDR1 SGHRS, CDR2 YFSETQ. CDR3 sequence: CASSPGTSGGFQETQYF. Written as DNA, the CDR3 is TGCGCCAGCAGCCCCGGGACTAGCGGGGGATTTCAAGAGACCCAGTACTTC.